The entry that follows covers one TCR beta chain sequence. Produced via immunoSEQ multiplex PCR; TCRdb's table is partial and in-frame only. This repertoire shows roughly 65,000 clones, 80% to 95% found once; its top ten account for over 4%. The data are from a study of cytomegalovirus exposure and HLA in healthy donors. The V end was cut by 8 bases, the J end by 4 bases, with 15 bases between. Germline V gene sequence: CDR1 MDHEN, CDR2 SYDVKM. The CDR3 contains 14 residues. The sequencing sample was made of PBMCs. The TCR was taken from a man aged 18 to 29 in good health and CMV-seropositive. This chain links TRBV28 with TRBJ2-1; perhaps TRBD2 as D (5 bases). The DNA of the CDR3 is TGTGCCAGCGCGGGCCAGCGAGTTTACAATGAGCAGTTCTTC. Translation: CASAGQRVYNEQFF.